Below are 26 T cell receptor beta chains sequenced from a single sample in a study of T cell repertoires in cytomegalovirus infection. Their antigens remain unidentified. TCRdb reprocessed the reads via MiXCR and lists one record per CDR3 protein. The data hold nearly 700,000 distinct CDR3 sequences, with around a third observed a single time. This specimen was cultured PBMCs, taken from culture after CMV antigen stimulation. These TCRs come from a human donor in good health (CMV status not recorded). Some clones in this sample may be carry-over from other donors' samples.

The chain's CDR3 is CASSFYGTSGKTQYF. The DNA of the CDR3 is TGTGCCAGCAGCTTCTATGGGACTAGCGGGAAGACCCAGTACTTC. The gene calls are TRBV5-4 and TRBJ2-5, with 13 bases matching TRBD2. The germline gives CDR1 SGHNT, CDR2 YYREEE (reference sequence). The CDR3 has 15 residues. The junction had 4 bases not matched to a gene; V was cut back by 2 bases and J by 6 bases.

A few counts support this clonotype. This chain joins TRBV7-2 and TRBJ1-2, with no clear D. The CDR3 extends over 14 amino acids. The germline V gene encodes CDR1 SGHTA and CDR2 FQGNSA. Between the trimmed V and J ends, which lost 5 bases and 7 bases, there was a span of 17 bases. The CDR3 DNA is TGTGCCAGCAGCGAACGTTCGACATCTACTGGCTACACCTTC. It is translated as CASSERSTSTGYTF.

This clonotype was seen a few times. The gene calls are TRBV5-1 and TRBJ1-1; 11 nucleotides line up with TRBD1. In germline, CDR1 is SGHRS, CDR2 YFSETQ. This CDR3 is 15 amino acids long. V lost 3 bases and J lost 5; bases outside the gene matches: 6. CDR3 DNA sequence: TGCGCCAGCAGCTCAGGACAGGGGGCGGGAACTGAAGCTTTCTTT. The encoded protein is CASSSGQGAGTEAFF. The full variable domain, its missing parts supplied by reference TRBV5-1 and TRBJ1-1, is KAGVTQTPRYLIKTRGQQVTLSCSPISGHRSVSWYQQTPGQGLQFLFEYFSETQRNKGNFPGRFSGRQFSNSRSEMNVSTLELGDSALYLCASSSGQGAGTEAFFGQGTRLTVV.

V is TRBV25-1 and J is TRBJ2-1; D unresolved. The CDR3 sequence is 13 residues long. CDR1 MGHDK and CDR2 SYGVNS come from the germline V gene. Trimming left V 7 bases short and J 8 bases short, with 15 bases between. The CDR3 bases are TGTGCCAGCACTCTCACCGGGTGGGATGAGCAGTTCTTC. This codes for CASTLTGWDEQFF.

The CDR3 DNA sequence: TGTGCCAGCAGTGTGGGACAGGGTTTAATCGCCGGGGAGCTGTTTTTT. Translating gives CASSVGQGLIAGELFF. The chain has TRBV6-6 and TRBJ2-2, with 9 nucleotides matching TRBD1. There are 16 residues in the CDR3. Trimming at V came to 5 bases and at J to 6 bases, leaving 10 bases not matched to a gene. Per the germline V gene, CDR1 is MNHNY and CDR2 is SVGAGI (reference sequence).

V gene TRBV12-3 or TRBV12-4 combines with J gene TRBJ2-7; D may be TRBD1 or TRBD2 (7 bases each). The CDR3 spans 15 residues. V dropped 7 bases and J dropped 0 bases, with 16 bases sitting between them. CDR3 region: CASTSSGGDSYEQYF. CDR3 sequence (DNA): TGTGCCAGCACAAGTTCAGGGGGGGACTCCTACGAGCAGTACTTC.

The rearrangement links TRBV20-1 to TRBJ1-3; D gene ambiguous. This CDR3 contains 12 residues. CDR1 is DFQATT, CDR2 SNEGSKA, per germline (reference sequence). Trimming took 3 bases from V and 4 from J, leaving 7 bases between them. The CDR3 loop reads CSASLFGNTIYF. CDR3 nucleotide sequence: TGCAGTGCTAGCCTATTCGGAAACACCATATATTTT.

This clonotype has only a few counts. V and J are TRBV7-2 and TRBJ1-3, with 9 bases that match TRBD1. J was trimmed by 2 bases and V by 3 bases; bases with no gene match: 5. This CDR3 is built from 16 residues. Germline assignment: CDR1 SGHTA and CDR2 FQGNSA. The CDR3 protein is CASSLAGQGTGNTIYF. The CDR3 region has the DNA TGTGCCAGCAGCTTGGCAGGACAGGGGACTGGAAACACCATATATTTT.

This clonotype has just a few counts. This rearrangement joins TRBV7-9 to TRBJ2-2; D gene unclear. Germline V gene sequence: CDR1 SEHNR, CDR2 FQNEAQ (reference sequence). This CDR3 is built from 16 residues. V dropped 5 bases and J dropped 6 bases, with 19 bases sitting between them. The CDR3, as DNA: TGTGCCAGCAGCCCAAGAGGTCGGGCATCGCCCGGGGAGCTGTTTTTT. The encoded protein is CASSPRGRASPGELFF.

The rearrangement joins TRBV29-1 to TRBJ2-3; D is possibly TRBD1 (5 bases). This CDR3 contains 12 residues. V was trimmed by 8 bases and J by 0 bases, leaving 9 bases between them. CDR1 SQVTM and CDR2 ANQGSEA come from the germline V gene. CDR3 residues: CSSSGSTDTQYF. In nucleotides, the CDR3 is TGCAGCTCCTCAGGGAGCACAGATACGCAGTATTTT.

This clonotype was observed at least ten times. The chain links TRBV7-2 to TRBJ1-6; possibly TRBD1 for D (5 bases). Trimming took 3 bases from V and 9 from J, leaving 15 bases between them. Germline values: CDR1 SGHTA, CDR2 FQGNSA. This CDR3 is 15 amino acids long. The CDR3 region is CASSLRVGGPSPLHF. The DNA for the CDR3 is TGTGCCAGCAGCTTGAGGGTGGGGGGACCTTCACCCCTCCACTTT.

This rearrangement joins TRBV11-2 to TRBJ2-3; D possibly corresponds to TRBD2 (6 bases). The CDR3 sequence is 14 residues long. Germline V CDR1 and CDR2: SGHAT, FQNNGV. V lost 5 bases and J 2 bases, leaving 11 bases between the germline ends. In nucleotides, the CDR3 is TGTGCCAGCAGCCCATTAGCGGTCACAGATACGCAGTATTTT. Protein sequence: CASSPLAVTDTQYF.

This clonotype was detected ten times or more. The rearrangement links TRBV11-2 to TRBJ2-5, with a tentative D call TRBD2 (6 bases). The CDR3 has 15 residues. Trimming shortened V by 0 bases and J by 7 bases, and 15 bases separated the two germline ends. The germline V gene has CDR1 SGHAT and CDR2 FQNNGV. In DNA form, the CDR3 reads TGTGCCAGCAGCTTAGATGTGGGACTGGAGGGGACCCAGTACTTC. Protein sequence: CASSLDVGLEGTQYF.

This clonotype was seen many times. The rearrangement uses TRBV7-2 and TRBJ2-7, with 9 nucleotides matching TRBD2. Germline-derived CDR1 and CDR2 are SGHTA and FQGNSA. Losses at the gene ends were 9 bases for V and 7 bases for J; bases not matched to a gene: 13. This CDR3 contains 14 residues. In DNA, the CDR3 is TGTGCCAGTAGGCTCGCGGGAGGGCCCAATGAGCAGTACTTC. Translating it yields CASRLAGGPNEQYF.

The chain uses TRBV7-9 and TRBJ2-1, with D perhaps given as TRBD1 or TRBD2 (6 bases each). The CDR3 is 14 residues long. The germline gives CDR1 SEHNR, CDR2 FQNEAQ (reference sequence). V was shortened by 5 bases and J by 5 bases, with 13 bases between the two germline ends. The CDR3 loop reads CASSPIGGHNEQFF. As DNA, the CDR3 is TGTGCCAGCAGCCCCATTGGGGGGCACAATGAGCAGTTCTTC.

The CDR3, as DNA: TGTGCCAGCAGTGGCCGGGGGGGCGATGAAGCTTTCTTT. This sequence encodes CASSGRGGDEAFF. The chain employs TRBV6-1 and TRBJ1-1; maybe TRBD1 (6 bases). V gave up 4 bases and J gave up 7 bases, with 13 bases separating them. Germline V gives CDR1 MNHNS, CDR2 SASEGT. The CDR3 extends over 13 amino acids.

V is TRBV6-1 and J is TRBJ2-1, with 7 bases lining up with TRBD2. The germline gives CDR1 MNHNS, CDR2 SASEGT. The CDR3 has 12 residues. DNA of the CDR3: TGTGAACCCGGGACTACTGACAATGAGCAGTTCTTC. Protein sequence: CEPGTTDNEQFF.

This clonotype was recorded at least ten times. The rearrangement joins TRBV12-3 or TRBV12-4 to TRBJ2-6; D gene ambiguous. This CDR3 contains 15 residues. Trimming cost V 2 bases and J 2 bases, with 7 bases left between them. In nucleotides, the CDR3 is TGTGCCAGCAGTTTATGGGGTACTGGGGCCAACGTCCTGACTTTC. This codes for CASSLWGTGANVLTF.

This clonotype was seen repeatedly, ten times or more. The J gene is TRBJ1-5, the V gene TRBV7-6, with D possibly matching TRBD1 (6 bases). The germline gives CDR1 SGHVS, CDR2 FNYEAQ. V lost 3 bases, J lost 3 bases, and 12 bases lay in between. This CDR3 contains 15 residues. The CDR3 here is CASSLGGALNQPQHF. The CDR3 region has the DNA TGTGCCAGCAGCTTGGGGGGGGCTCTCAATCAGCCCCAGCATTTT.

As regards this clonotype: One base away lies a much larger clone, so this may be a sequencing read error. As DNA, the CDR3 is TGTGCCAGCAGCTTAGTACCGGCGGGGACCACTGTAGCTTTCTTT. It codes for CASSLVPAGTTVAFF. The chain combines TRBV7-2 with TRBJ1-1; TRBD1 might be the D (5 bases). This CDR3 is 15 amino acids long. CDR1 is SGHTA, CDR2 FQGNSA, per germline.

This clonotype was counted between two and nine times. The gene calls are TRBV5-4 and TRBJ2-1; D is undetermined. Per germline, CDR1 SGHNT and CDR2 YYREEE (reference sequence). CDR3 length: 12 amino acids. Deletions cut 0 bases from V and 6 bases from J, with 4 bases between. The CDR3: CASSLASNEQFF. The CDR3 DNA reads as TGTGCCAGCAGCTTGGCAAGCAATGAGCAGTTCTTC.

This clonotype was picked up many times. The rearrangement uses TRBV7-8 and TRBJ2-5, with D unclear. The germline V gene has CDR1 SGHVS and CDR2 FQNEAQ. The V end lost 8 bases, the J end lost 1 base, and 11 bases lay between the germline ends. The CDR3 contains 13 residues. CDR3 DNA: TGTGCCAGCGGCGCCAGGCTCCAAGAGACCCAGTACTTC. Translating gives CASGARLQETQYF.

The chain couples TRBV10-3 to TRBJ2-5; 7 bases align to TRBD1. Unmatched junction bases numbered 6, after V lost 3 bases and J lost 5 bases. Germline-derived CDR1 and CDR2 are ENHRY and SYGVKD. CDR3 size: 14 residues. CDR3 in amino acids: CAISDLTGWETQYF. In DNA, the CDR3 is TGTGCCATCAGTGACTTGACAGGGTGGGAGACCCAGTACTTC.

This clonotype has only a few counts. The chain has TRBV2 and TRBJ2-7, with TRBD1 matching over 8 bases. The length of the CDR3 is 13 residues. Germline-derived CDR1 and CDR2 are SNHLY and FYNNEI. Trimming took 8 bases from V and 4 from J; bases not matched to a gene: 7. Here the CDR3 DNA reads TGTGCCAGCGGGAAGGACAGGGCTTACGAGCAGTACTTC. Amino acid sequence: CASGKDRAYEQYF.

The chain joins TRBV12-3 or TRBV12-4 to TRBJ2-5; TRBD1 aligns across 7 bases. CDR3 size: 15 residues. The J segment lost 2 bases and the V segment lost 6 bases, leaving 9 bases of the junction unmatched. DNA for the CDR3: TGTGCCAGCAGCTATCCGGACAGGAGTCAAGAGACCCAGTACTTC. Protein: CASSYPDRSQETQYF.

The rearrangement joins TRBV3-1 to TRBJ1-1; unclear D gene. The CDR3 totals 13 residues. The germline CDR1 and CDR2 sequences are LGHDT and YNNKEL (reference sequence). V dropped 4 bases and J dropped 5 bases, with 11 bases sitting between them. The CDR3 region has the DNA TGTGCCAGCAGCCTGCTCAGGCAAACTGAAGCTTTCTTT. Protein product: CASSLLRQTEAFF. Based on the CDR3 plus reference TRBV3-1 and TRBJ1-1, the full variable domain is DTAVSQTPKYLVTQMGNDKSIKCEQNLGHDTMYWYKQDSKKFLKIMFSYNNKELIINETVPNRFSPKSPDKAHLNLHINSLELGDSAVYFCASSLLRQTEAFFGQGTRLTVV.